This paragraph covers one T cell receptor (beta chain) sequence. Its antigen is unidentified. Germline CDR1 is PRHDT and CDR2 is FYEKMQ (reference sequence). The CDR3 is 14 residues long. The V end was cut by 2 bases, the J end by 3 bases, with 10 bases between. This entry is derived from a study of early T cells in non-severe SARS-CoV-2 infection. General study results and limits: Lookups in VDJdb leaned toward anti-spike CD8 responses and missed private and CD4 specificities.

Individual cDNA molecules received unique molecular identifiers during library preparation. TCRdb reprocessed the 5' RACE reads via MiXCR and lists one record per CDR3 protein. This sample has 50,000 to 75,000 distinct CDR3 sequences; around 13% occur once, and the top ten carry approximately 1.1%. The rearrangement joins TRBV13 to TRBJ2-5, with TRBD2 as a possible D gene (5 bases). Sequences were derived from whole blood, sampled at baseline. The receptor was derived from an adult who was a healthcare worker with PCR-confirmed SARS-CoV-2 infection or an uninfected control (not recorded which). The donor label of this sample is uncertain. The CDR3: CASSLRTRKETQYF. CDR3 DNA: TGTGCCAGCAGCTTACGGACTCGCAAAGAGACCCAGTACTTC.